Listed below are T cell receptor beta chains from one sample, sequenced in a study of shared clonotypes between healthy human individuals. Sequenced by immunoSEQ multiplex PCR; TCRdb stores in-frame clones only, minus some. This sample carries roughly 1,600,000 clones, less than 99% of them seen once, and the ten largest clones take about 0.4%. The sample comprised naive CD4+ T cells sorted from blood. The origin of the receptors is a man aged 25 to 40 in good health. Both conserved end residues are part of each CDR3. Each record gives: D gene, V gene, J gene, clone size, CDR3 protein, CDR3 DNA. The D gene is left open where the match is weak. Size is omitted from some rows. Given values are once, few, many or a class for expanded clones.

d_call: NA
v_call: TRBV5-4
j_call: TRBJ2-7
clone_size: NA
cdr3_aa: CASSLKRAGSYEQYF
cdr3_nt: TGTGCCAGCAGCTTGAAAAGGGCGGGGTCCTACGAGCAGTACTTC

d_call: TRBD2
v_call: TRBV28
j_call: TRBJ2-5
clone_size: NA
cdr3_aa: CASSLALAAWETQYF
cdr3_nt: TGTGCCAGCAGTTTAGCCCTAGCGGCATGGGAGACCCAGTACTTC

d_call: NA
v_call: TRBV30
j_call: TRBJ2-7
clone_size: NA
cdr3_aa: CAWRSRLGTRGSEQYF
cdr3_nt: TGTGCCTGGAGATCCCGATTGGGTACTCGGGGGAGCGAGCAGTACTTC

d_call: NA
v_call: TRBV30
j_call: TRBJ2-5
clone_size: NA
cdr3_aa: CAWSLDAGPAETQYF
cdr3_nt: TGTGCCTGGAGTTTGGATGCGGGACCGGCGGAGACCCAGTACTTC

d_call: TRBD2
v_call: TRBV27
j_call: TRBJ2-1
clone_size: NA
cdr3_aa: CASSRDPGLAGDEQFF
cdr3_nt: TGTGCCAGCAGTCGCGACCCGGGACTAGCGGGAGATGAGCAGTTCTTC

d_call: NA
v_call: TRBV10-3
j_call: TRBJ2-7
clone_size: once
cdr3_aa: CAISQIGGAGWGFGYEQYF
cdr3_nt: TGTGCCATCAGCCAAATCGGGGGCGCGGGGTGGGGTTTTGGGTACGAGCAGTACTTC

d_call: TRBD2
v_call: TRBV7-8
j_call: TRBJ2-7
clone_size: NA
cdr3_aa: CASSLLLAGGEQYF
cdr3_nt: TGTGCCAGCAGCTTACTACTAGCGGGAGGGGAGCAGTACTTC

d_call: NA
v_call: TRBV11-2
j_call: TRBJ2-5
clone_size: NA
cdr3_aa: CASSPRREQETQYF
cdr3_nt: TGTGCCAGCAGCCCCCGTAGGGAACAAGAGACCCAGTACTTC

d_call: NA
v_call: TRBV6-1
j_call: TRBJ2-1
clone_size: NA
cdr3_aa: CASSEVPGNYNEQFF
cdr3_nt: TGTGCCAGCAGTGAAGTCCCAGGGAACTACAATGAGCAGTTCTTC

d_call: NA
v_call: TRBV2
j_call: TRBJ1-5
clone_size: NA
cdr3_aa: CASSEGIINQPQHF
cdr3_nt: TGTGCCAGCAGTGAAGGTATAATCAATCAGCCCCAGCATTTT

d_call: NA
v_call: TRBV18
j_call: TRBJ2-3
clone_size: NA
cdr3_aa: CASSPPDAGLDTQYF
cdr3_nt: TGTGCCAGCTCACCACCGGACGCGGGACTCGATACGCAGTATTTT

d_call: NA
v_call: TRBV10-3
j_call: TRBJ1-4
clone_size: NA
cdr3_aa: CAIAQGSNEKLFF
cdr3_nt: TGTGCCATTGCTCAGGGTTCTAATGAAAAACTGTTTTTT

d_call: TRBD1
v_call: TRBV4-3
j_call: TRBJ2-7
clone_size: NA
cdr3_aa: CASSQESGQGYEQYF
cdr3_nt: TGCGCCAGCAGCCAAGAATCGGGACAGGGGTACGAGCAGTACTTC

d_call: NA
v_call: TRBV5-1
j_call: TRBJ2-6
clone_size: NA
cdr3_aa: CASSYFRVWAGANVLTF
cdr3_nt: TGCGCCAGCAGTTACTTTCGCGTCTGGGCTGGGGCCAACGTCCTGACTTTC

d_call: NA
v_call: TRBV19
j_call: TRBJ2-7
clone_size: NA
cdr3_aa: CASSIGGVLPYEQYF
cdr3_nt: TGTGCCAGTAGTATAGGAGGGGTGCTTCCCTACGAGCAGTACTTC

d_call: NA
v_call: TRBV7-9
j_call: TRBJ2-2
clone_size: NA
cdr3_aa: CASSFLPGGKGDTGELFF
cdr3_nt: TGTGCCAGCAGCTTTTTACCCGGTGGGAAGGGGGATACCGGGGAGCTGTTTTTT